Below, 28 T cell receptor beta chains from the same sample are listed, as sequenced in a study of shared clonotypes between healthy human individuals. Clones were sequenced by immunoSEQ multiplex PCR, and TCRdb holds only the in-frame ones, with some missing. This table has roughly 2.5 million clones, around 94% appearing once. The sequencing sample was made of naive CD4+ T cells sorted from blood. As for subset: CD45RA+ positively selected. All receptors derive from a man aged 18 to 29 in good health.

The chain uses TRBV4-2 and TRBJ2-5; D uncertain. The length of the CDR3 is 13 residues. Germline CDR1 is LGHNA and CDR2 is YNFKEQ. The V end was cut by 1 base, the J end by 2 bases, with 5 bases between. CDR3 loop: CASSQAPQETQYF. The CDR3, as DNA: TGTGCCAGCAGCCAAGCCCCACAAGAGACCCAGTACTTC.

This chain uses TRBV7-9 with TRBJ2-7; 9 positions match TRBD1. CDR1 is SEHNR, CDR2 FQNEAQ, per germline (reference sequence). V lost 5 bases and J lost 2; bases outside the gene matches: 7. The CDR3 runs to 15 residues. CDR3 sequence: CASSLRQGGAYEQYF. The CDR3 DNA sequence: TGTGCCAGCAGCCTTCGACAGGGGGGAGCCTACGAGCAGTACTTC.

This clone has more than one count but fewer than ten. This chain uses TRBV19 with TRBJ1-1; D may be TRBD1 (5 bases). Germline assignment: CDR1 LNHDA and CDR2 SQIVND (reference sequence). The CDR3 consists of 14 residues. Trimming took off 6 bases at V and 1 base at J, with 12 bases between the two ends. The CDR3 is CASSPFGGNTEAFF. In nucleotides, the CDR3 is TGTGCCAGTAGCCCCTTTGGGGGGAACACTGAAGCTTTCTTT.

V usage is TRBV11-2 and J usage is TRBJ1-2, with D possibly being TRBD1 (5 bases). V was trimmed by 2 bases and J by 1 base, leaving 11 bases between them. The CDR3 has 15 amino acids. Germline CDR1 and CDR2: SGHAT and FQNNGV. The CDR3, as DNA: TGTGCCAGCAGCTTACGCTACAGGCTTAACTATGGCTACACCTTC. Its translation is CASSLRYRLNYGYTF.

This clone has a single count. The CDR3 nucleotides read TGTGCCATCAACTACAGACAGGCCACAGATACGCAGTATTTT. Protein sequence: CAINYRQATDTQYF. This rearrangement joins TRBV10-3 to TRBJ2-3, with D possibly matching TRBD1 (6 bases). This CDR3 has 14 residues. The V end lost 7 bases, the J end lost 2 bases, and 13 bases lay between the germline ends. Germline V gene lookup returns CDR1 ENHRY and CDR2 SYGVKD.

Note on this clone: Other DNA variants within this sample encode the same CDR3. This rearrangement joins TRBV27 to TRBJ2-1, with D maybe TRBD2 (5 bases). Germline V CDR1 and CDR2: MNHEY, SMNVEV (reference sequence). This CDR3 has 15 amino acids. Trimming left V 2 bases short and J 2 bases short, with 10 bases between. The CDR3 protein is CASSLEGGPYNEQFF. DNA of the CDR3: TGTGCCAGCAGTTTAGAGGGTGGCCCCTACAATGAGCAGTTCTTC.

The CDR3 DNA reads TGCGCCAGCAGCTTGGTTCCAGGGAGTAATGAAAAACTGTTTTTT. This sequence encodes CASSLVPGSNEKLFF. The J gene is TRBJ1-4, the V gene TRBV5-1, with D tentatively TRBD1 (5 bases). The CDR3 loop spans 15 amino acids. The germline V and J ends were trimmed by 0 bases and 4 bases, with 10 bases remaining between them. Per the germline V gene, CDR1 is SGHRS and CDR2 is YFSETQ.

This chain joins TRBV2 and TRBJ1-1, with 10 bases identical to TRBD1. CDR3 length: 14 amino acids. In germline, CDR1 is SNHLY, CDR2 FYNNEI. V was clipped by 9 bases and J by 6 bases; unmatched bases: 10. In DNA, the CDR3 is TGTGCCAGTGCTCCGGGACAGGGGTTTGCTGAAGCTTTCTTT. Translation gives CASAPGQGFAEAFF.

The chain employs TRBV6-5 and TRBJ2-1; no clear D gene. The CDR3 consists of 14 residues. Germline-derived CDR1 and CDR2 are MNHEY and SVGAGI. V was trimmed by 8 bases and J by 0 bases, leaving 11 bases between them. This chain's CDR3 is CASSLGFSYNEQFF. CDR3 coding DNA: TGTGCCAGCTCACTGGGGTTCTCCTACAATGAGCAGTTCTTC.

This chain uses TRBV29-1 with TRBJ2-5, with a weak D call TRBD1 (5 bases). The V end lost 1 base, the J end lost 4 bases, and 13 bases lay between the germline ends. The CDR3 totals 14 residues. From germline, CDR1 is SQVTM and CDR2 ANQGSEA. This chain's CDR3 is CSVEAQGRLETQYF. CDR3 coding DNA: TGCAGCGTTGAAGCCCAGGGAAGGTTAGAGACCCAGTACTTC.

Points on this clone: Other DNA sequences within the sample encode an identical CDR3. V is TRBV14 and J is TRBJ1-4, with unresolved D. The CDR3 is 15 residues long. Trimming took 4 bases from V and 8 from J, leaving 17 bases between them. Germline CDR1 is SGHDN and CDR2 is FVKESK. The CDR3, as DNA: TGTGCCAGCAGCCTCCTACGGGGTGCGGAGGAAAAACTGTTTTTT. This gives the protein CASSLLRGAEEKLFF.

This clone was detected once. This chain connects TRBV5-1 to TRBJ2-7; 8 bases are a match to TRBD1. CDR3 length: 15 residues. V lost 1 base and J lost 3; bases outside the gene matches: 6. The V gene's germline CDR1 is SGHRS and CDR2 YFSETQ. CDR3 sequence (DNA): TGCGCCAGCAGCTTGACCGGGACAGGAGTCTACGAGCAGTACTTC. Its protein product is CASSLTGTGVYEQYF.

J is TRBJ2-3 and V is TRBV5-1, with D perhaps matching TRBD2 (6 bases). CDR3 length: 15 residues. The germline CDR1 and CDR2 sequences are SGHRS and YFSETQ. V shed 2 bases and J shed 4 bases, with 14 bases lying between them. The CDR3 DNA reads TGCGCCAGCAGCTTATCCCGGGGGATGGCAGATACGCAGTATTTT. Translation gives CASSLSRGMADTQYF.

The CDR3: CASSTRPGGASPLHF. CDR3 bases: TGTGCCAGCAGCACCCGCCCAGGGGGCGCCTCCCCCCTCCACTTT. The J gene is TRBJ1-6, the V gene TRBV5-6; TRBD1 aligns across 8 bases. Germline lookup yields CDR1 SGHDT and CDR2 YYEEEE. This CDR3 region has 15 residues. After removal of 4 bases from V and 13 bases from J, the junction contained 13 bases not matched to a gene.

This chain connects TRBV18 to TRBJ1-6; TRBD1 might be the D (5 bases). Trimming removed 8 bases at V and 2 bases at J, with 10 bases between. This CDR3 is 14 amino acids long. Germline V gene lookup returns CDR1 KGHSH and CDR2 LQKENI. CDR3 sequence: CASAETAYNSPLHF. CDR3 coding DNA: TGTGCCAGCGCAGAGACAGCCTATAATTCACCCCTCCACTTT.

The genes are TRBV2 and TRBJ1-5; tentatively, D is TRBD1 (5 bases). CDR1 and CDR2 (germline): SNHLY, FYNNEI. The V end lost 4 bases, the J end lost 3 bases, and 13 bases lay between the germline ends. The CDR3 runs to 15 residues. Here the CDR3 reads CASSGDSPTNQPQHF. CDR3 sequence (DNA): TGTGCCAGCAGTGGAGACAGCCCAACCAATCAGCCCCAGCATTTT.

The rearrangement uses TRBV6-5 and TRBJ1-1; no clear D. Trimming stripped 7 bases from V and 3 bases from J, with 12 bases between. The CDR3 spans 13 residues. Germline loops: CDR1 MNHEY, CDR2 SVGAGI. The CDR3 DNA follows: TGTGCCAGCACGCGAGGGTCGGACACTGAAGCTTTCTTT. It yields the protein CASTRGSDTEAFF.

The rearrangement uses TRBV19 and TRBJ2-7, with a weak D call TRBD1 (5 bases). This CDR3 contains 13 residues. Per the germline V gene, CDR1 is LNHDA and CDR2 is SQIVND (reference sequence). Trimming removed 0 bases at V and 6 bases at J, with 9 bases between. The CDR3 reads CASSIEAGSEQYF. CDR3 nucleotides: TGTGCCAGTAGTATAGAAGCAGGGTCCGAGCAGTACTTC.

V usage is TRBV19 and J usage is TRBJ2-2; tentative D call: TRBD2 (6 bases). The germline gives CDR1 LNHDA, CDR2 SQIVND (reference sequence). The V and J ends lost 7 bases and 1 base respectively, with 16 bases between them. The CDR3 extends over 16 amino acids. The CDR3 DNA follows: TGTGCCAGTACAACCCGGGCGGGACTGAACACCGGGGAGCTGTTTTTT. Translated, it gives CASTTRAGLNTGELFF.

The CDR3 bases are TGCGCCAGCAGCAAGGGACAGAAAAACATTCAGTACTTC. Amino acid sequence: CASSKGQKNIQYF. The chain links TRBV5-1 to TRBJ2-4; 7 bases line up with TRBD1. The germline CDR1 and CDR2 sequences are SGHRS and YFSETQ. The V and J ends lost 4 bases and 4 bases, in that order; junction bases with no gene match: 2. CDR3 size: 13 residues.

This chain joins TRBV5-5 and TRBJ1-5; D call uncertain. V shed 3 bases and J shed 0 bases, with 13 bases lying between them. CDR1 and CDR2 from the germline V gene are SGHKS and YYEKEE (reference sequence). The CDR3 contains 16 residues. CDR3 loop: CASSWGGLISNQPQHF. The CDR3, as DNA: TGTGCCAGCAGCTGGGGAGGGCTGATTAGCAATCAGCCCCAGCATTTT.

This chain links TRBV6-1 with TRBJ2-3; TRBD2 agrees at 7 bases. The V gene end was trimmed by 2 bases and the J gene end by 3 bases; junction bases not matched to a gene: 14. CDR1 and CDR2 from the germline V gene are MNHNS and SASEGT. The CDR3 extends over 18 amino acids. For the CDR3, the DNA is TGTGCCAGCAGTGAACCACGTAGCACGGGAGGAGGAACAGATACGCAGTATTTT. Encoded protein: CASSEPRSTGGGTDTQYF.

Regarding this clone: Within the sample, other DNA sequences also encode this same CDR3. The rearrangement joins TRBV30 to TRBJ2-7; no firm D call. The V gene lost 3 bases and the J gene lost 5 bases, with 8 bases spanning the gap. From germline, CDR1 is GTSNPN and CDR2 SVGIG (reference sequence). This CDR3 comprises 11 residues. The DNA of the CDR3 is TGTGCCTGGAGCCCCCGTGACGAGCAGTACTTC. Protein: CAWSPRDEQYF.

V is TRBV9 and J is TRBJ2-7; 10 nucleotides agree with TRBD1. The CDR3 is 14 amino acids. CDR1 is SGDLS, CDR2 YYNGEE, per germline. V lost 4 bases, J lost 2 bases, and 3 bases stayed unmatched. The CDR3 spells CASSTGQGPYEQYF. The CDR3 coding sequence is TGTGCCAGCAGCACGGGACAGGGGCCCTACGAGCAGTACTTC.

A single count supports this clone. The chain links TRBV4-3 to TRBJ2-5; D possibly matches TRBD1 or TRBD2 (6 bases each). The CDR3 covers 16 residues. V was clipped by 0 bases and J by 1 base, with 12 bases between them. CDR1 and CDR2 from the germline V gene are LGHNA and YSLEER. CDR3 loop: CASSQDRGLAQETQYF. CDR3 in DNA: TGCGCCAGCAGCCAAGATCGGGGGCTCGCCCAAGAGACCCAGTACTTC.

In regard to this clone: This same CDR3 is encoded by further DNA sequences in the sample. The V and J genes are TRBV11-2 and TRBJ1-1, with D unclear. Trimming removed 1 base from V and 1 base from J, with 4 bases in between. The CDR3 is 13 residues long. CDR1 SGHAT and CDR2 FQNNGV come from the germline V gene. CDR3 nucleotide sequence: TGTGCCAGCAGCTTAGCGGGGAACACTGAAGCTTTCTTT. Its protein product is CASSLAGNTEAFF.

CDR3 DNA: TGTGCCAGCAGTTACTCTCCCGCAGGGGGCAATCAGCCCCAGCATTTT. It codes for CASSYSPAGGNQPQHF. The rearrangement links TRBV6-5 to TRBJ1-5, with D tentatively TRBD1 (6 bases). The CDR3 is 16 amino acids. The ends were cut back, 0 bases at V and 2 bases at J, with 11 bases in the middle. CDR1 and CDR2 from the germline V gene are MNHEY and SVGAGI.

The rearrangement joins TRBV7-9 to TRBJ1-3, with TRBD1 matching over 9 bases. Germline loops: CDR1 SEHNR, CDR2 FQNEAQ (reference sequence). V shed 6 bases and J 2 bases; nucleotides not matched to a gene: 2. The CDR3 is made up of 14 amino acids. The CDR3 sequence is CASRGQGPGNTIYF. The CDR3 region has the DNA TGTGCCAGCAGGGGACAGGGTCCTGGAAACACCATATATTTT.